The 18 T cell receptor beta chains given below trace back to one sample, sequenced in a study of early stage breast cancer tumors. The data were produced by immunoSEQ multiplex PCR, yet TCRdb's version contains in-frame clones alone and is incomplete. The sample holds 70,000 or so clones, 75% to 90% seen once. Sequencing input: blood. These receptors were obtained from a person between 35 and 49 years old with breast cancer.

V and J are TRBV30 and TRBJ1-3; D uncertain. This CDR3 comprises 14 residues. Germline V gene lookup returns CDR1 GTSNPN and CDR2 SVGIG (reference sequence). Trimming shortened V by 3 bases and J by 0 bases, and 9 bases separated the two germline ends. CDR3 nucleotides: TGTGCCTGGAGGGAGGGAAACTCTGGAAACACCATATATTTT. This sequence encodes CAWREGNSGNTIYF. Full variable domain (remainder filled in from reference TRBV30 and TRBJ1-3): SQTIHQWPATLVQPVGSPLSLECTVEGTSNPNLYWYRQAAGRGLQLLFYSVGIGQISSEVPQNLSASRPQDRQFILSSKKLLLSDSGFYLCAWREGNSGNTIYFGEGSWLTVV.

This clone was observed a few times. This chain joins TRBV6-5 and TRBJ1-2; 7 nucleotides align to TRBD1. CDR3 length: 12 residues. Germline V lookup: CDR1 MNHEY, CDR2 SVGAGI. With V trimmed by 11 bases and J by 5 bases, 8 bases remained unmatched. This CDR3 reads CAAMAGGYGYTF. The CDR3 DNA reads as TGTGCCGCGATGGCAGGGGGATATGGCTACACCTTC.

This chain connects TRBV2 to TRBJ2-6; D is uncertain. V gave up 4 bases and J gave up 4 bases, with 8 bases separating them. Germline V gives CDR1 SNHLY, CDR2 FYNNEI. The CDR3 extends over 14 amino acids. DNA for the CDR3: TGTGCCAGCAGTGGCTTCCTAGGGGCCAACGTCCTGACTTTC. Protein: CASSGFLGANVLTF. Full variable domain (remainder filled in from reference TRBV2 and TRBJ2-6): EPEVTQTPSHQVTQMGQEVILRCVPISNHLYFYWYRQILGQKVEFLVSFYNNEISEKSEIFDDQFSVERPDGSNFTLKIRSTKLEDSAMYFCASSGFLGANVLTFGAGSRLTVL.

This CDR3 is CASSHGTSGRHFFTGELFF. Here the CDR3 DNA reads TGTGCCAGTAGCCACGGGACTAGCGGGAGGCATTTCTTCACCGGGGAGCTGTTTTTT. The V gene is TRBV19, the J gene TRBJ2-2; 15 bases match TRBD2. There are 19 residues in the CDR3. The germline gives CDR1 LNHDA, CDR2 SQIVND (reference sequence). The V segment lost 6 bases and the J segment 4 bases; nucleotides outside the gene matches: 12.

The chain employs TRBV7-9 and TRBJ1-1, with D perhaps TRBD1 (6 bases). In germline, CDR1 is SEHNR, CDR2 FQNEAQ (reference sequence). V was pared by 0 bases and J by 7 bases, with 18 bases between. The CDR3 runs to 16 residues. CDR3 bases: TGTGCCAGCAGCTTAGCGTATGCGGGGGCGCAGGTTGAAGCTTTCTTT. Translation gives CASSLAYAGAQVEAFF.

The sample holds a few counts of this clone. This sequence joins TRBV19 and TRBJ1-3; a weak D match, TRBD1 (6 bases). Germline V CDR1 and CDR2: LNHDA, SQIVND (reference sequence). The V and J ends lost 5 bases and 0 bases respectively, with 14 bases between them. CDR3 length: 16 amino acids. CDR3 nucleotide sequence: TGTGCCAGTAGTGGAAGGGACACCCTCTCTGGAAACACCATATATTTT. This codes for CASSGRDTLSGNTIYF. Full variable domain (rest looked up from reference TRBV19 and TRBJ1-3): DGGITQSPKYLFRKEGQNVTLSCEQNLNHDAMYWYRQDPGQGLRLIYYSQIVNDFQKGDIAEGYSVSREKKESFPLTVTSAQKNPTAFYLCASSGRDTLSGNTIYFGEGSWLTVV.

The genes are TRBV18 and TRBJ2-1; weak D call: TRBD2 (5 bases). The germline V and J ends were trimmed by 4 bases and 7 bases, with 5 bases remaining between them. Looked up from germline, CDR1 is KGHSH and CDR2 is LQKENI. This CDR3 is built from 11 residues. In DNA, the CDR3 is TGTGCCAGCTCACGACTAAATGAGCAGTTCTTC. The encoded protein is CASSRLNEQFF. The complete variable domain, with remaining parts taken from reference TRBV18 and TRBJ2-1, reads NAGVMQNPRHLVRRRGQEARLRCSPMKGHSHVYWYRQLPEEGLKFMVYLQKENIIDESGMPKERFSAEFPKEGPSILRIQQVVRGDSAAYFCASSRLNEQFFGPGTRLTVL.

The chain couples TRBV11-2 to TRBJ1-5; D unresolved. The CDR3 is 15 amino acids. The germline CDR1 and CDR2 sequences are SGHAT and FQNNGV. Trimming stripped 1 base from V and 1 base from J, with 8 bases between. DNA for the CDR3: TGTGCCAGCAGCTTAGCTGGCGGAAGCAATCAGCCCCAGCATTTT. It translates to CASSLAGGSNQPQHF.

The chain couples TRBV19 to TRBJ2-7; 10 bases are shared with TRBD1. This CDR3 contains 15 residues. The V gene end was trimmed by 6 bases and the J gene end by 5 bases; junction bases not matched to a gene: 10. The germline gives CDR1 LNHDA, CDR2 SQIVND (reference sequence). The DNA of the CDR3 is TGTGCCAGTAGCGATACGGGACAGGGGCACAACGAGCAGTACTTC. This codes for CASSDTGQGHNEQYF.

This rearrangement joins TRBV28 to TRBJ2-7; maybe TRBD1 (6 bases). The V gene lost 5 bases and the J gene lost 3 bases, with 14 bases spanning the gap. The CDR3 extends over 14 amino acids. CDR1 is MDHEN, CDR2 SYDVKM, per germline. The DNA of the CDR3 is TGTGCCAGCAGTCTCCGGGACACCGACTACGAGCAGTACTTC. This sequence encodes CASSLRDTDYEQYF.

This chain connects TRBV5-1 to TRBJ2-3, with 12 bases that match TRBD2. V trimming: 4 bases; J trimming: 5 bases; junction bases outside the gene matches: 5. This CDR3 contains 15 residues. Germline V gene sequence: CDR1 SGHRS, CDR2 YFSETQ. CDR3 protein: CASSVPSGRGDTQYF. The CDR3 DNA reads TGCGCCAGCAGCGTCCCTAGCGGGAGGGGAGATACGCAGTATTTT.

J is TRBJ2-2 and V is TRBV2; D unresolved. V was pared by 8 bases and J by 7 bases, with 14 bases between. This CDR3 is 13 amino acids long. The germline gives CDR1 SNHLY, CDR2 FYNNEI. CDR3 protein: CASFNPLDGELFF. For the CDR3, the DNA is TGTGCCAGCTTCAATCCGTTAGACGGGGAGCTGTTTTTT.

V is TRBV7-9 and J is TRBJ2-1; weak D call: TRBD2 (5 bases). The ends were cut back, 4 bases at V and 13 bases at J, with 17 bases in the middle. Germline CDR1 SEHNR, CDR2 FQNEAQ (reference sequence). This CDR3 has 13 residues. The CDR3, as DNA: TGTGCCAGCAGCTCTGAGGGCCGGAGAATTCAGTTCTTC. Protein product: CASSSEGRRIQFF.

This rearrangement joins TRBV27 to TRBJ2-1; D is undetermined. Per the germline V gene, CDR1 is MNHEY and CDR2 is SMNVEV (reference sequence). The ends were cut back, 4 bases at V and 6 bases at J, with 10 bases in the middle. The CDR3 is made up of 13 amino acids. Written as DNA, the CDR3 is TGTGCCAGCAGTTCGCGATCGAGCAATGAGCAGTTCTTC. This translates into CASSSRSSNEQFF.

This clone was counted only a few times. The chain uses TRBV7-9 and TRBJ1-4; TRBD1 matches at 7 bases. J gave up 8 bases and V 1 base, and 7 bases lay outside the gene matches. Germline CDR1 and CDR2: SEHNR and FQNEAQ (reference sequence). CDR3 length: 15 residues. This chain's CDR3 is CASSLGHRGNEKLFF. The CDR3 DNA is TGTGCCAGCAGCTTAGGCCACAGGGGTAACGAAAAACTGTTTTTT.

The chain joins TRBV2 to TRBJ1-3; unclear D gene. V was pared by 2 bases and J by 2 bases, with 10 bases between. The CDR3 totals 15 residues. The germline CDR1 and CDR2 sequences are SNHLY and FYNNEI. The CDR3 sequence: CASSEMLSPGNTIYF. CDR3 nucleotides: TGTGCCAGCAGTGAAATGCTAAGCCCTGGAAACACCATATATTTT. Together with reference TRBV2 and TRBJ1-3, the CDR3 gives the full variable domain: EPEVTQTPSHQVTQMGQEVILRCVPISNHLYFYWYRQILGQKVEFLVSFYNNEISEKSEIFDDQFSVERPDGSNFTLKIRSTKLEDSAMYFCASSEMLSPGNTIYFGEGSWLTVV.

This clone has a handful of counts. The rearrangement joins TRBV30 to TRBJ1-1; D is uncertain. Germline CDR1 reads GTSNPN; CDR2 reads SVGIG (reference sequence). Trimming took off 2 bases at V and 8 bases at J, with 12 bases between the two ends. This CDR3 spans 12 amino acids. CDR3: CAWSNTGREAFF. DNA for the CDR3: TGTGCCTGGAGTAATACCGGACGGGAAGCTTTCTTT.

The chain employs TRBV18 and TRBJ1-1; no firm D call. Germline CDR1 reads KGHSH; CDR2 reads LQKENI. V gave up 4 bases and J gave up 6 bases, with 18 bases separating them. This CDR3 contains 15 residues. CDR3 DNA: TGTGCCAGCTCACGGATGGACCCGTCCTGGGCTGAAGCTTTCTTT. Translated: CASSRMDPSWAEAFF.